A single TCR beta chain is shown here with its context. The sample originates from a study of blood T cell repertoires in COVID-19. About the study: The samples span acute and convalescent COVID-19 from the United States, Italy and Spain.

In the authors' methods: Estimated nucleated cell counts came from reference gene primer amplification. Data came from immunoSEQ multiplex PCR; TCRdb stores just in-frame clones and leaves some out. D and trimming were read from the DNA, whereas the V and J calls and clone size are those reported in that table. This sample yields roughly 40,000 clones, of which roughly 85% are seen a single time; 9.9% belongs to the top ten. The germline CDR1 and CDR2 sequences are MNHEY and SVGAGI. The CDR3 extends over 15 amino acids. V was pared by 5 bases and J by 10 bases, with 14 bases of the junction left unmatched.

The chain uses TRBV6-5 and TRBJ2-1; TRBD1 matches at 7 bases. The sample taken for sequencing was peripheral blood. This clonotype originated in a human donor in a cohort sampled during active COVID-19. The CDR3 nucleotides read TGTGCCAGCAGTCAACACTTTCCCGGACAGGTCGAGCAGTTCTTC. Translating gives CASSQHFPGQVEQFF.